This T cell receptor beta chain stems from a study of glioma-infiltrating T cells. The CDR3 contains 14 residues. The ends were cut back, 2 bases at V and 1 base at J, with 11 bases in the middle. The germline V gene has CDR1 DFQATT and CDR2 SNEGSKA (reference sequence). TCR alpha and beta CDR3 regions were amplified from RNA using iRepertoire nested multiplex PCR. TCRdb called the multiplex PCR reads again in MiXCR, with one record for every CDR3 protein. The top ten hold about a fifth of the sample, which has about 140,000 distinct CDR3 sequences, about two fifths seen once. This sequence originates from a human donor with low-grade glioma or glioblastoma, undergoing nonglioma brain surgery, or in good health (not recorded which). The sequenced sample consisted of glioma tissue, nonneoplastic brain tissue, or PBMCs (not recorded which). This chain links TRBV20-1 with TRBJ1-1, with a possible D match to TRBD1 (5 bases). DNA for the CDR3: TGCAGTGCTAGACGACCGACAGAGAACACTGAAGCTTTCTTT. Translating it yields CSARRPTENTEAFF.